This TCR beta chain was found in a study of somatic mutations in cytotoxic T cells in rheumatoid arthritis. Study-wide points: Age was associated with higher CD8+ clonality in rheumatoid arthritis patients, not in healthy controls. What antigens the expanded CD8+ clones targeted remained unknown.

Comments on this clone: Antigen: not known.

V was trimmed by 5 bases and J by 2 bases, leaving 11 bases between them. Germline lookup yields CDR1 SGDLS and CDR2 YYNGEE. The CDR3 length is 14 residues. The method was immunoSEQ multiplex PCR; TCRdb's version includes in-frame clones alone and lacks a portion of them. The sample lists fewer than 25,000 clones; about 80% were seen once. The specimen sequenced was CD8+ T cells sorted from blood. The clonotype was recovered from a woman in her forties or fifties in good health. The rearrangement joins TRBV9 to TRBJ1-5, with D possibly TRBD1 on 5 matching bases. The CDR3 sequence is CASSRGGGNQPQHF. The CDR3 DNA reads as TGTGCCAGCAGTCGGGGGGGTGGCAATCAGCCCCAGCATTTT.